The present T cell receptor beta chain was sequenced within a study of CD8+CD57+ T cells in acquired aplastic anemia. Study details: Across the sorted CD4+ and CD8+ cells, DNA amounts averaged about 3.2 ug.

The CDR3 is 13 amino acids. V was shortened by 7 bases and J by 6 bases, with 13 bases between the two germline ends. CDR1 and CDR2 from the germline V gene are SNHLY and FYNNEI. Points on this clonotype: The antigen remains unidentified.

CD8+CD57+ cell expansion, shown by flow cytometry, had occurred in the patients selected for sequencing. The blood sampling took place in patients who had so far received no therapy. Genomic DNA constituted the template upon which TCR beta VDJ and CDR3 profiling was performed. Using its own MiXCR run on the reads, TCRdb lists one record per CDR3 protein. Of roughly 170,000 distinct CDR3 sequences in the sample, approximately 48% were seen once. Overall study findings and caveats: Patients shared 25 to 30 CD8+ CDR3 sequences with controls.

The chain carries TRBV2 and TRBJ2-1, with a possible D match to TRBD1 (5 bases). The TCR sequence derives from a human donor with aplastic anemia. The specimen sequenced was sorted CD4+, CD8+, or CD8+CD57+ T cells (not recorded which) from PBMCs. The CDR3 DNA is TGTGCCAGCAAGGTTTCCCAGGGCAATGAGCAGTTCTTC. It encodes CASKVSQGNEQFF.